A single sample is the source of the 16 T cell receptor beta chains below, sequenced in a study of T-cell memory formation after mild COVID-19. TCRdb processed the 5' RACE reads anew with MiXCR; each CDR3 protein has one entry. The table has 200,000 to 250,000 distinct CDR3 sequences, 9% to 10% seen once. The sample taken for sequencing was PBMCs or a T cell subset sorted from them (not recorded which). Receptors were obtained from a man younger than 35 who had mild COVID-19 (a few samples of this study predate the infection). Cell type and time point are not known.

The chain joins TRBV14 to TRBJ1-1, with D hard to call. Germline V gene sequence: CDR1 SGHDN, CDR2 FVKESK. V lost 3 bases, J lost 1 base, and 6 bases lay in between. This CDR3 contains 13 residues. The CDR3 DNA reads TGTGCCAGCAGCCACACAAGGAACACTGAAGCTTTCTTT. Residues: CASSHTRNTEAFF.

This clonotype was found a few times. CDR3 sequence reads: CASTTSGATNEKLFF. The CDR3 DNA reads TGTGCCAGCACCACGTCAGGAGCAACTAATGAAAAACTGTTTTTT. This chain joins TRBV6-6 and TRBJ1-4, with D hard to call. CDR3 length equals 15 residues. Germline V lookup: CDR1 MNHNY, CDR2 SVGAGI (reference sequence). Trimming took 7 bases from V and 0 from J, leaving 12 bases between them.

This clonotype occurred many times. J is TRBJ1-2 and V is TRBV20-1, with 11 nucleotides matching TRBD1. With 0 bases clipped from V and 8 bases from J, the junction kept 5 bases outside the gene matches. The germline V gene has CDR1 DFQATT and CDR2 SNEGSKA (reference sequence). The CDR3 contains 14 residues. The CDR3 sequence: CSARDQGQGEGYTF. The CDR3 DNA reads as TGCAGTGCTAGAGATCAGGGACAGGGGGAAGGCTACACCTTC.

This clonotype was seen more than once but under ten times. The CDR3 coding sequence is TGTGCCAGCAGCGTATCCCCGGCAGGCACAGATACGCAGTATTTT. Its translation: CASSVSPAGTDTQYF. The chain uses TRBV9 and TRBJ2-3; D remains ambiguous. The CDR3 loop spans 15 amino acids. Trimming shortened V by 1 base and J by 1 base, and 10 bases separated the two germline ends. Germline V gene sequence: CDR1 SGDLS, CDR2 YYNGEE.

This chain links TRBV9 with TRBJ1-5; D ambiguous. Trimming removed 4 bases at V and 7 bases at J, with 15 bases between. CDR3 length: 14 residues. Germline-derived CDR1 and CDR2 are SGDLS and YYNGEE. The CDR3 DNA reads as TGTGCCAGCAGCCTCCTGCCCCTGGGACAGCCCCAGCATTTT. It encodes CASSLLPLGQPQHF.

With regard to this clonotype: Since the CDR3 does not end with the conserved phenylalanine or tryptophan, this likely comes from a read error. No DNA is shown, since the ends of the CDR3 on it are uncertain; the CDR3 is the one TCRdb lists. The rearrangement links TRBV15 to TRBJ2-7; the table's D call, TRBD1, has no DNA check behind it. The CDR3 totals 8 residues, both ends included. The germline CDR1 and CDR2 sequences are LNHNV and YYDKDF (reference sequence). The CDR3 protein is CASSRDTQ.

The chain couples TRBV2 to TRBJ2-1; 9 nucleotides align to TRBD1. This CDR3 spans 15 amino acids. Germline V gene data show CDR1 as SNHLY and CDR2 as FYNNEI. After removal of 6 bases from V and 3 bases from J, the junction contained 6 bases not matched to a gene. The CDR3 loop is CASSAQGANYNEQFF. CDR3 DNA sequence: TGTGCCAGCAGCGCACAGGGGGCCAACTACAATGAGCAGTTCTTC.

This clonotype was observed at least ten times. V usage is TRBV10-2 and J usage is TRBJ2-3; D is unresolved. The ends were cut back, 2 bases at V and 0 bases at J, with 9 bases in the middle. Germline V lookup: CDR1 WSHSY, CDR2 SAAADI. CDR3 size: 15 residues. CDR3 sequence (DNA): TGCGCCAGCAGTGAGGTGGCGGATAGCACAGATACGCAGTATTTT. Protein: CASSEVADSTDTQYF.

This clonotype is a singleton in its sample. The CDR3 nucleotides are TGTGCCAGCACTGTGACACCAGCTAACTATGGCTACACCTTC. Its translation: CASTVTPANYGYTF. This chain connects TRBV28 to TRBJ1-2; D gene ambiguous. CDR1 is MDHEN and CDR2 is SYDVKM in the germline V gene. This CDR3 is 14 amino acids long. V lost 7 bases to trimming and J lost 0 bases, with 12 bases between them.

There are a few counts of this clonotype. The rearrangement joins TRBV28 to TRBJ2-3; TRBD2 matches 8 bases. Trimming took 6 bases from V and 3 from J; bases not matched to a gene: 8. This CDR3 region has 15 residues. CDR1 is MDHEN and CDR2 is SYDVKM in the germline V gene. CDR3 in amino acids: CASRGSGGPTDTQYF. The CDR3 DNA follows: TGTGCCAGCAGAGGGAGCGGGGGTCCAACAGATACGCAGTATTTT.

V usage is TRBV4-1 and J usage is TRBJ2-2; 7 bases match TRBD2. Germline V gives CDR1 MGHRA, CDR2 YSYEKL. V shed 3 bases and J 4 bases; nucleotides not matched to a gene: 5. CDR3 size: 15 residues. The CDR3 region has the DNA TGCGCCAGCAGCCAGGGAGGGGCGACCACCGGGGAGCTGTTTTTT. It translates to CASSQGGATTGELFF.

The table lists this clonotype with a few counts. The genes are TRBV7-7 and TRBJ2-5; 8 bases are a match to TRBD2. This CDR3 spans 16 amino acids. The V gene's germline CDR1 is SSHAT and CDR2 FNYEAQ (reference sequence). V was clipped by 1 base and J by 1 base; unmatched bases: 5. The CDR3 nucleotides are TGTGCCAGCAGCTTAGGGGCGGGGGGCCCCCAAGAGACCCAGTACTTC. It encodes CASSLGAGGPQETQYF.

This clonotype was observed a few times. V and J are TRBV24-1 and TRBJ2-7, with 7 bases matching TRBD1. CDR3 length: 14 amino acids. J gave up 4 bases and V 3 bases, and 5 bases lay outside the gene matches. Looked up from germline, CDR1 is KGHDR and CDR2 is SFDVKD. CDR3 protein: CATSDPGQTYEQYF. DNA for the CDR3: TGTGCCACCAGTGATCCGGGACAGACATACGAGCAGTACTTC.

This clonotype turned up a few times. CDR3 region: CASNPGGANTGELFF. Here the CDR3 DNA reads TGTGCCAGCAACCCCGGGGGCGCGAACACCGGGGAGCTGTTTTTT. The chain joins TRBV4-2 to TRBJ2-2; either TRBD1 or TRBD2 may supply D (6 bases each). CDR3 length: 15 residues. Trimming shortened V by 7 bases and J by 0 bases, and 12 bases separated the two germline ends. In germline, CDR1 is LGHNA, CDR2 YNFKEQ.

The chain links TRBV6-5 to TRBJ2-5; 9 bases line up with TRBD1. The CDR3 covers 16 residues. Germline assignment: CDR1 MNHEY and CDR2 SVGAGI. The V and J ends lost 6 bases and 5 bases, in that order; junction bases with no gene match: 13. The CDR3 region is CASRVNRDRVGETQYF. The CDR3 DNA reads TGTGCCAGCAGGGTAAACCGGGACAGGGTCGGGGAGACCCAGTACTTC.

J is TRBJ2-3 and V is TRBV11-3; a weak D match, TRBD1 (6 bases). The ends were cut back, 5 bases at V and 0 bases at J, with 12 bases in the middle. This CDR3 is 15 amino acids long. CDR1 and CDR2 (germline): SGHNT, YENEEA. CDR3 sequence reads: CASSDGDTSTDTQYF. The CDR3 nucleotides are TGTGCCAGCAGCGACGGGGACACTAGCACAGATACGCAGTATTTT. Variable domain in full (rest from reference TRBV11-3 and TRBJ2-3): EAGVVQSPRYKIIEKKQPVAFWCNPISGHNTLYWYLQNLGQGPELLIRYENEEAVDDSQLPKDRFSAERLKGVDSTLKIQPAELGDSAVYLCASSDGDTSTDTQYFGPGTRLTVL.